The clone carrying this T cell receptor (beta chain) appeared many times. Trimming took off 2 bases at V and 2 bases at J, with 13 bases between the two ends. This CDR3 contains 16 residues. Germline V gene data show CDR1 as MNHEY and CDR2 as SMNVEV (reference sequence). This sample was included in a study of prognosis after radiotherapy for stage I lung cancer. Across the whole study: Around 15 patients had newly diagnosed primary stage I lung tumors, and several had oligometastatic NSCLC after surgical resection of the primary tumor. At a biologically effective dose of at least 100 Gy and in 3 to 5 fractions, SBRT was the radiotherapy delivered.

Two-round multiplex PCR, the amplification method, yielded TCR beta CDR3 from genomic DNA. The first PCR round targeted every TRBV and TRBJ gene with specific primers. TCRdb processed the multiplex PCR reads anew with MiXCR; each CDR3 protein has one entry. The data contain fewer than 50,000 distinct CDR3 sequences, roughly 25% of them singletons. The source of this sequence is a donor aged 50 or older with non-small cell lung cancer. The chain links TRBV27 to TRBJ1-5; the D is unclear. Material: PBMCs, obtained before or after stereotactic body radiation therapy (not recorded which). The chain's CDR3 is CASSLAPGLGNQPQHF. CDR3 in DNA: TGTGCCAGCAGTTTAGCCCCGGGTTTGGGCAATCAGCCCCAGCATTTT.